This TCR beta chain came from a study of blood T cells in healthy people across ages. Study conclusions and caveats: The study could not conclusively compare naive and antigen-experienced cells, given its unsorted PBMCs. Diversity was higher, and naive CD4+ cells more numerous, in long-lived donors than in aged donors.

Alongside a J-beta primer mix, a sample-barcoded 5' primer served in a second PCR lasting roughly 7 to 12 cycles. MiXCR, applied by TCRdb to the 5' RACE reads, yields one record per CDR3 protein. This sample yields about 620,000 distinct CDR3 sequences, of which 52% are seen a single time; approximately 13% belongs to the top ten. This CDR3 region has 20 residues. V gave up 3 bases and J gave up 5 bases; unmatched junction bases: 14. Per the germline V gene, CDR1 is SGHVS and CDR2 is FNYEAQ. Concerning this clonotype: What it binds is unknown.

Sequencing was carried out using blood. The chain carries TRBV7-6 and TRBJ2-2; 14 nucleotides line up with TRBD2. The TCR sequence derives from a woman of 80 years or more in good health. The DNA for the CDR3 is TGTGCCAGCAGCTTCAGCGGGACTAGCGGGAGAAAGGGTCGGACCGGGGAGCTGTTTTTT. Its protein product is CASSFSGTSGRKGRTGELFF.